This is a list of T cell receptor beta chains from one sample in a study of blood T cell repertoires in COVID-19. The protocol was immunoSEQ multiplex PCR, while the TCRdb copy is restricted to in-frame clones and leaves out a portion. The repertoire holds about 400,000 clones, nearly 90% seen once, with about 2.1% in the top ten. Sequenced input: PBMCs or T cells enriched from blood (not recorded which). These TCRs come from a woman aged 40 to 50 with acute COVID-19. Each CDR3 is given with its conserved first and last residue. A D gene is named only where the DNA matches it firmly. Size values are once, few and many counts, or a class for expanded clones, and some rows have none.

CDR3nt	CDR3aa	d_gene	v_gene	j_gene	abundance
TGTGCCAGCAGCGTAGGTCCCGGGGGGGGGACCGGGGAGCTGTTTTTT	CASSVGPGGGTGELFF	TRBD2	TRBV9	TRBJ2-2	-
TGTGCCAGCAGTCCTCGGGGTAGCGGGGTGAGCTCCTACGAGCAGTACTTC	CASSPRGSGVSSYEQYF	TRBD2	TRBV6-6	TRBJ2-7	few
TGTGCCAGCAGCCCAGGTCCCATTTACGAGCAGTACTTC	CASSPGPIYEQYF	-	TRBV7-2	TRBJ2-7	-
TGTGCCAGCAGTTTATCGGGCAGTAACTATGGCTACACCTTC	CASSLSGSNYGYTF	-	TRBV27	TRBJ1-2	few
TGTGCCAGCACCTTTTTCCTTAACTCTGGAAACACCATATATTTT	CASTFFLNSGNTIYF	-	TRBV5-5	TRBJ1-3	-
TGTGCCAGTAGTATCCGGAGGGGCTCCGGCTACACCTTC	CASSIRRGSGYTF	-	TRBV19	TRBJ1-2	-
TGTGCCAGCAGCTTGGGCAGTTACAATGAGCAGTTCTTC	CASSLGSYNEQFF	-	TRBV14	TRBJ2-1	-
TGTGCCAGCAGCTTTCGAGGCGGGAACGAGCAGTACTTC	CASSFRGGNEQYF	-	TRBV5-4	TRBJ2-7	-
TGTGCCAGCAGCTTTGGGACACAATCCTACGAGCAGTACTTC	CASSFGTQSYEQYF	-	TRBV11-2	TRBJ2-7	-
TGTGCCAGCAGTACCTACTACAACACCGGGGAGCTGTTTTTT	CASSTYYNTGELFF	-	TRBV6-5	TRBJ2-2	-
TGTGCCAGCAGATCGACAGGGCAGGTGCAGTTCTTC	CASRSTGQVQFF	TRBD1	TRBV6-5	TRBJ2-1	-
TGTGCCAGCAGCTTAAGCGGTGGGTCCTACAATGAGCAGTTCTTC	CASSLSGGSYNEQFF	-	TRBV11-3	TRBJ2-1	-
TGTGCCAGCAGCTTGACAGTTAACACCGGGGAGCTGTTTTTT	CASSLTVNTGELFF	-	TRBV11-2	TRBJ2-2	once
TGTGCCAGCAGCGCATTAGCGGGGAACGGCAATGAGCAGTTCTTC	CASSALAGNGNEQFF	TRBD2	TRBV9	TRBJ2-1	-
TGCGCCAGCAGCTTGGGGGCGGGGGATCAGCCCCAGCATTTT	CASSLGAGDQPQHF	-	TRBV5-1	TRBJ1-5	-
TGTGCCAGCAGGTTAAATGACAGGGTAGAACAGCCCCAGCATTTT	CASRLNDRVEQPQHF	-	TRBV21-1	TRBJ1-5	few
TGCGCCAGCAGCTTGGCCGACAGCACCTATGGCTACACCTTC	CASSLADSTYGYTF	-	TRBV5-1	TRBJ1-2	-
TGTGCCACCAGCAGAGATAAGCGGGGCACAGATACGCAGTATTTT	CATSRDKRGTDTQYF	-	TRBV15	TRBJ2-3	-
TGTGCCAGCAGTTACGGGGGGCATGGCTACACCTTC	CASSYGGHGYTF	-	TRBV7-9	TRBJ1-2	-
TGTGCCAGCAGTTTTAACAGGGGTAGCAATCAGCCCCAGCATTTT	CASSFNRGSNQPQHF	TRBD1	TRBV27	TRBJ1-5	-
TGCGCCAGCAGCTTGGGGGGCGGCACGAACACCGGGGAGCTGTTTTTT	CASSLGGGTNTGELFF	-	TRBV5-1	TRBJ2-2	-
TGTGCCAGCAGCTTAGCGCTAACTAGCGGGGCCGAGACCCAGTACTTC	CASSLALTSGAETQYF	TRBD2	TRBV7-8	TRBJ2-5	-
TGCAGCGCGGGGGAGGGCGCATTCTCCTACAATGAGCAGTTCTTC	CSAGEGAFSYNEQFF	TRBD2	TRBV29-1	TRBJ2-1	-
TGTGCCAGCAGCTCGAGAAACCGACGGGACAGGGGCACAGATACGCAGTATTTT	CASSSRNRRDRGTDTQYF	TRBD1	TRBV7-2	TRBJ2-3	-
TGTGCCAGCAGACGAGGCAGTACCTCCTACGAGCAGTACTTC	CASRRGSTSYEQYF	-	TRBV6-5	TRBJ2-7	-
TGTGCCAGCAGCAGCCCTAGCGGAAGCTCCTACAATGAGCAGTTCTTC	CASSSPSGSSYNEQFF	TRBD2	TRBV7-8	TRBJ2-1	-
TGTGCCAGCAGCCGGGGACAAGCCTACGAGCAGTACTTC	CASSRGQAYEQYF	-	TRBV7-9	TRBJ2-7	-
TGTGCCACCAGCGCGGGGGGCACCGGGGAGCTGTTTTTT	CATSAGGTGELFF	TRBD2	TRBV24-1	TRBJ2-2	-
TGTGCCAGCAGTTTATCTGTGGCCAGGGGGTCAATGAACACTGAAGCTTTCTTT	CASSLSVARGSMNTEAFF	TRBD1	TRBV27	TRBJ1-1	-
TGTGCCAGCAGCCCCCGCGGCGGCGGGGGGGAGAACACCGGGGAGCTGTTTTTT	CASSPRGGGGENTGELFF	TRBD2	TRBV7-9	TRBJ2-2	-
TGTGCCAGCAGCTTAGTCCGTGGGGAGGGCCACAATGAGCAGTTCTTC	CASSLVRGEGHNEQFF	TRBD2	TRBV11-3	TRBJ2-1	-
TGTGCCAGCAGTAGAGACAGGGGAGAAGAGACCCAGTACTTC	CASSRDRGEETQYF	TRBD1	TRBV27	TRBJ2-5	-
TGTGCCAGCAGTTTATCCCCCGCTAATGAAAAACTGTTTTTT	CASSLSPANEKLFF	-	TRBV27	TRBJ1-4	-
TGTGCCAGCAGCTCCACGACTAGCGGTAGCACAGATACGCAGTATTTT	CASSSTTSGSTDTQYF	TRBD2	TRBV7-9	TRBJ2-3	once
TGTGCCAGCAGTGAACGCGGGAGGAACACTGAAGCTTTCTTT	CASSERGRNTEAFF	-	TRBV6-1	TRBJ1-1	once
TGTGCCTGGAGTGGGACAGCTAGCAATCAGCCCCAGCATTTT	CAWSGTASNQPQHF	-	TRBV30	TRBJ1-5	-
TGTGCCAGCTCACCACAGCGCGGGGCCTTTGCTAGCACAGATACGCAGTATTTT	CASSPQRGAFASTDTQYF	-	TRBV18	TRBJ2-3	-